This TCR beta chain was identified in a study of Ad26.COV2.S vaccination and SARS-CoV-2 variants. Study-wide points: Vaccinated individuals (as opposed to placebo recipients) had higher spike-specific TCR breadth.

The treatment denotes: around 19 received Ad26.COV2.S at low or high dose, single or two shots; about five received placebo; per-sample allocation not given. After the first vaccine or placebo injection, samples were drawn on day 63. Per germline, CDR1 MNHEY and CDR2 SMNVEV (reference sequence). V lost 5 bases and J lost 6; bases outside the gene matches: 12. This CDR3 spans 17 amino acids. Turning to this clone: Its antigen is undetermined.

TCRdb keeps only in-frame clones here, not all; method: immunoSEQ multiplex PCR. The data contain 350,000 to 500,000 clones, roughly 90% of them seen just once; the ten biggest clones take up over 9%. The chain employs TRBV27 and TRBJ2-2, with 10 bases matching TRBD2. The starting material was peripheral blood, obtained in a trial of Ad26.COV2.S vaccine versus placebo. The clonotype originates from a person aged 18-65 years who received the Ad26.COV2.S COVID-19 vaccine or a placebo. For the CDR3, the DNA is TGTGCCAGCAGTCCACTACGAGCGGGAGGGCTTTCCGGGGAGCTGTTTTTT. Translation gives CASSPLRAGGLSGELFF.